Ten or more counts support the clone carrying this T cell receptor beta chain. Its antigen remains unknown. The data derive from a study of metastatic and nonmetastatic thyroid tumors. Study-wide background: Where malignant and benign thyroid patients were concerned, repertoires were compared across blood and tumor or nodule tissue.

All patients were untreated before thyroid surgery. Findings and limits, study-wide: TCR beta diversity was reportedly significantly higher in malignant thyroid tumors than benign nodules, in blood and tumor.

V trimming: 6 bases; J trimming: 4 bases; junction bases outside the gene matches: 22. Looked up from germline, CDR1 is SQVTM and CDR2 is ANQGSEA. This CDR3 contains 19 residues. Authors' data handling: Clinicopathological groups supplied CDR3 differences that were used to build a distant-metastasis classifier for papillary thyroid cancer. TCRdb re-called the PCR reads via MiXCR. TCRdb's processing, not the authors' own work, is the source of the V and J calls. The table lists about 39,000 clones, about 19% of them singletons, with about an eighth in the top ten. The origin of this receptor is a female donor with papillary thyroid cancer or a benign thyroid nodule (not recorded which). Some clones in this sample may be carry-over from other donors' samples. The V call is TRBV29-1, the J call TRBJ1-5; TRBD1 matches at 9 bases. Input material: tumor tissue. The CDR3 region has the DNA TGCAGCGTCGCCTCTACCCAGACAGGGGGGTTTCGGTTTAATCAGCCCCAGCATTTT. Translating gives CSVASTQTGGFRFNQPQHF.